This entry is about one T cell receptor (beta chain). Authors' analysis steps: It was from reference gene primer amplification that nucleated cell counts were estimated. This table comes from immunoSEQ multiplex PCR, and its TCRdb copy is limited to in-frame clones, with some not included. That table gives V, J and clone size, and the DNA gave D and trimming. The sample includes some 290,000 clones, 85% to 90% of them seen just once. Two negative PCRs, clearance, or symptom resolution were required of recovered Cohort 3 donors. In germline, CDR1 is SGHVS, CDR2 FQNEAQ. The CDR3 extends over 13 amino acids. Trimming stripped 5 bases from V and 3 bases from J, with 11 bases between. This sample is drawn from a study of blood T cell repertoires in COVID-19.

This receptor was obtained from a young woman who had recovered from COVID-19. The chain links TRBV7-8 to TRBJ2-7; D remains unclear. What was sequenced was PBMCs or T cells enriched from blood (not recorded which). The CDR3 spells CASSPGLFYEQYF. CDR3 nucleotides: TGTGCCAGCAGCCCAGGTCTATTCTACGAGCAGTACTTC. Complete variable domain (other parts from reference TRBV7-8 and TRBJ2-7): GAGVSQSPRYKVAKRGQDVALRCDPISGHVSLFWYQQALGQGPEFLTYFQNEAQLDKSGLPSDRFFAERPEGSVSTLKIQRTQQEDSAVYLCASSPGLFYEQYFGPGTRLTVT.